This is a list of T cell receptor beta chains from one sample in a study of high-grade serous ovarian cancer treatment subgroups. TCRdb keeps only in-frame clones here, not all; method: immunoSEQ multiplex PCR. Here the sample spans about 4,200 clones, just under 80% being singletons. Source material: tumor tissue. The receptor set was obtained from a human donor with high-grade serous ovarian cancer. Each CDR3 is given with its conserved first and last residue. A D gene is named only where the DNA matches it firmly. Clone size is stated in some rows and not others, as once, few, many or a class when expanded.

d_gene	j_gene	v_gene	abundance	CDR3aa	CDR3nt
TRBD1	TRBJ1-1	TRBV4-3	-	CASSQPNRGVLRAFF	TGCGCCAGCAGCCAACCCAACAGGGGCGTACTGAGGGCTTTCTTT
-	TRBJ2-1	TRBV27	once	CASSPELAGYNEQFF	TGTGCCAGCAGCCCGGAACTAGCCGGCTACAATGAGCAGTTCTTC
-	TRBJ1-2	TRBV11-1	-	CASSKRRDTTYGYTF	TGTGCCAGCAGCAAAAGGCGGGACACGACCTATGGCTACACCTTC
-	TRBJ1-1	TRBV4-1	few	CASSQYPPQGMNTEAFF	TGCGCCAGCAGCCAATACCCACCCCAGGGCATGAACACTGAAGCTTTCTTT
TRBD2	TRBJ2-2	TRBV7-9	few	CASRRTSGAGTGELFF	TGTGCCAGCAGGAGGACTAGCGGGGCGGGCACCGGGGAGCTGTTTTTT
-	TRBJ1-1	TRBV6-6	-	CASSYVWSNTEAFF	TGTGCCAGCAGTTACGTATGGTCGAACACTGAAGCTTTCTTT
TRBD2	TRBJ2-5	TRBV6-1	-	CASSERAGGYQETQYF	TGTGCCAGCAGTGAACGAGCGGGGGGTTACCAAGAGACCCAGTACTTC
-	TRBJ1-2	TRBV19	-	CASTPDRSYGYTF	TGTGCCAGTACTCCCGACAGGTCCTATGGCTACACCTTC
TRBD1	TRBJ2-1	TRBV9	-	CASSPGQGGRNEQFF	TGTGCCAGCAGCCCCGGACAGGGGGGACGGAATGAGCAGTTCTTC
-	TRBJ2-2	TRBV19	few	CASSIDRWSSENTGELFF	TGTGCCAGTAGTATAGATCGGTGGTCCTCGGAGAACACCGGGGAGCTGTTTTTT
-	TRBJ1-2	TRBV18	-	CASSPLFTGSDNYGYTF	TGTGCCAGCTCACCTCTTTTTACCGGGTCAGATAACTATGGCTACACCTTC
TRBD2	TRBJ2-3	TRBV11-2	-	CASSLTSGTDTQYF	TGTGCCAGCAGCTTGACTAGCGGGACAGATACGCAGTATTTT